This T cell receptor (beta chain) was sequenced in a study of T cell responses to AZD1222 COVID-19 vaccine. Generated by immunoSEQ multiplex PCR, the TCRdb table keeps only in-frame clones and is missing some. Of 120,000 or so clones in the sample, around nine tenths are singletons; the top ten hold 2.5%. The CDR3 has 14 amino acids. The sequence was obtained from an adult who received the AZD1222 COVID-19 vaccine. This chain links TRBV21-1 with TRBJ1-2; TRBD1, the D gene given by the table, was not confirmed from the DNA. TRBV21-1 is flagged as a pseudogene. The source material was peripheral blood, sampled 28 days after the second AZD1222 dose. Written as DNA, the CDR3 is TGTGCCAGCAGCAGTCGGGACACCTTAAACGACTACACCTTC. It specifies CASSSRDTLNDYTF.